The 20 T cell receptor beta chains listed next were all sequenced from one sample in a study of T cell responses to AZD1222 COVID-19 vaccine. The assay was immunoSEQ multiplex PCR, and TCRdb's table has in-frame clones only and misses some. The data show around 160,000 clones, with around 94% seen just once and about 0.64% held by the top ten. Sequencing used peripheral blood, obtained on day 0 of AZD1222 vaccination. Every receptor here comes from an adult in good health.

CDR3 amino acids: CASSPSGSQYNEQFF. In DNA, the CDR3 is TGTGCCAGCAGTCCCAGCGGGAGCCAGTACAATGAGCAGTTCTTC. This chain uses TRBV7-2 with TRBJ2-1; 8 bases map to TRBD2. This CDR3 has 15 residues. CDR1 is SGHTA, CDR2 FQGNSA, per germline. J gave up 4 bases and V 6 bases, and 8 bases lay outside the gene matches.

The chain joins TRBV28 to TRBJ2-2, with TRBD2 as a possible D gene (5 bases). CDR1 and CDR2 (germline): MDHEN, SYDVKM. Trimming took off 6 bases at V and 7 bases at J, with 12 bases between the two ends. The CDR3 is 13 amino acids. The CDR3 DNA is TGTGCCAGCAGCCCCGGGGAGAACGGGGAGCTGTTTTTT. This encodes CASSPGENGELFF. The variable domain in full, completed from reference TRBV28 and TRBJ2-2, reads DVKVTQSSRYLVKRTGEKVFLECVQDMDHENMFWYRQDPGLGLRLIYFSYDVKMKEKGDIPEGYSVSREKKERFSLILESASTNQTSMYLCASSPGENGELFFGEGSRLTVL.

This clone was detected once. CDR3 protein: CASSPGGVGTDTQYF. The CDR3 DNA reads as TGTGCCAGCAGCCCCGGCGGCGTGGGCACAGATACGCAGTATTTT. This chain links TRBV5-4 with TRBJ2-3; D is unresolved. The CDR3 spans 15 residues. V dropped 4 bases and J dropped 1 base, with 13 bases sitting between them. Germline V gene data show CDR1 as SGHNT and CDR2 as YYREEE (reference sequence).

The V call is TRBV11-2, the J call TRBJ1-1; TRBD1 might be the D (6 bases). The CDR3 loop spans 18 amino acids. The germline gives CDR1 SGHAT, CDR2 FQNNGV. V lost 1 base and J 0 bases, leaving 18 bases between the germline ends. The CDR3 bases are TGTGCCAGCAGCTTAGGCAGGGGAGTCCTCATGATGAACACTGAAGCTTTCTTT. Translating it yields CASSLGRGVLMMNTEAFF. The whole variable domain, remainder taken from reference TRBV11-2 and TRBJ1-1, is EAGVAQSPRYKIIEKRQSVAFWCNPISGHATLYWYQQILGQGPKLLIQFQNNGVVDDSQLPKDRFSAERLKGVDSTLKIQPAKLEDSAVYLCASSLGRGVLMMNTEAFFGQGTRLTVV.

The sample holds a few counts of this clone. The DNA for the CDR3 is TGTGCCAGCAGCCACCATGACAGGGGTAGAGGTGGCTACACCTTC. It yields the protein CASSHHDRGRGGYTF. V is TRBV3-1 (or the pseudogene TRBV3-2) and J is TRBJ1-2; TRBD1 agrees at 8 bases. J was trimmed by 7 bases and V by 3 bases; bases with no gene match: 10. CDR1 and CDR2 (germline): LGHDT, YNNKEL (reference sequence). This CDR3 is 15 amino acids long.

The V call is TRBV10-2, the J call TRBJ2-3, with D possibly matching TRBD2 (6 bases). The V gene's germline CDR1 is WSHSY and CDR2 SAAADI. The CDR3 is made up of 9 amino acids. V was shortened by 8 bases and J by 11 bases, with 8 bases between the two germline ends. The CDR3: CASGGRQYF. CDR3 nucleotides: TGCGCCAGCGGGGGGAGGCAGTATTTT.

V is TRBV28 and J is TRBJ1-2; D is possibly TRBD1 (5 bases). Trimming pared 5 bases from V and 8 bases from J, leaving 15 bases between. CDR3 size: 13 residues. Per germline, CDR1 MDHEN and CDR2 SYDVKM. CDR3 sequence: CASSLGTRDGYTF. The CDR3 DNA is TGTGCCAGCAGTCTCGGGACCAGGGACGGCTACACCTTC.

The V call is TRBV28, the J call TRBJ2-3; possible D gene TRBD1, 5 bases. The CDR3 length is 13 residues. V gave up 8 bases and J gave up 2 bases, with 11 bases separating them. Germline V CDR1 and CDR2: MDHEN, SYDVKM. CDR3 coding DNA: TGTGCCAGCCTCAGGGTTACCACAGATACGCAGTATTTT. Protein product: CASLRVTTDTQYF.

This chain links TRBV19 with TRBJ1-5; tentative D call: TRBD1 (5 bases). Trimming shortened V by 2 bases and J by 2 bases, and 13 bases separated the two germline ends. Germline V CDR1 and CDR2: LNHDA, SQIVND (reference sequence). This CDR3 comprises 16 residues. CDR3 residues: CASSIWDSQGNQPQHF. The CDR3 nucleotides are TGTGCCAGTAGTATATGGGACTCCCAGGGCAATCAGCCCCAGCATTTT.

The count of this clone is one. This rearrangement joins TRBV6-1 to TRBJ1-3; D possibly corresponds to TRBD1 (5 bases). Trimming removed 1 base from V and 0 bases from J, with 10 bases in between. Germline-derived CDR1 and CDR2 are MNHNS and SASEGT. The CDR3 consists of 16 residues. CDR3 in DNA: TGTGCCAGCAGTGAAGGGAGGGGACTCTCTGGAAACACCATATATTTT. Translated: CASSEGRGLSGNTIYF.

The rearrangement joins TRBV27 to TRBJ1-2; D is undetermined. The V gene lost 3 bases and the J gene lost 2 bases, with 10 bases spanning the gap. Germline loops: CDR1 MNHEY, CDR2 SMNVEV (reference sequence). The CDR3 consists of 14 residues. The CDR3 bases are TGTGCCAGCAGTTTTGCGGCAAGAAACTATGGCTACACCTTC. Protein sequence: CASSFAARNYGYTF.

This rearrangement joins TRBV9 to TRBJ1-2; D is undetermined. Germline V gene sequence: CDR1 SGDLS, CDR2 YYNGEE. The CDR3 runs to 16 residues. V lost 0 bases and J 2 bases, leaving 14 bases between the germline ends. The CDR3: CASSVGLGLDNYGYTF. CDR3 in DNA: TGTGCCAGCAGCGTAGGGTTAGGGTTGGACAACTATGGCTACACCTTC. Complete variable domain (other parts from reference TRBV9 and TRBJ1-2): DSGVTQTPKHLITATGQRVTLRCSPRSGDLSVYWYQQSLDQGLQFLIQYYNGEERAKGNILERFSAQQFPDLHSELNLSSLELGDSALYFCASSVGLGLDNYGYTFGSGTRLTVV.

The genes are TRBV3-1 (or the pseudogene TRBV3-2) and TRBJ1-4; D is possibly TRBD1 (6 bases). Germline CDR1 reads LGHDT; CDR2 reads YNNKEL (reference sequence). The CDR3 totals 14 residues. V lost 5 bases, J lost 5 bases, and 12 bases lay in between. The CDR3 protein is CASSFSGQNEKLFF. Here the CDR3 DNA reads TGTGCCAGCAGCTTCTCTGGACAGAATGAAAAACTGTTTTTT.

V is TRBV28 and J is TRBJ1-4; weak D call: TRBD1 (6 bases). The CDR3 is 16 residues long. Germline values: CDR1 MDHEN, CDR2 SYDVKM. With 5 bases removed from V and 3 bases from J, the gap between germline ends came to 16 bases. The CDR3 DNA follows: TGTGCCAGCAGTCTAAACTTAGGGGGACCTAATGAAAAACTGTTTTTT. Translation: CASSLNLGGPNEKLFF.

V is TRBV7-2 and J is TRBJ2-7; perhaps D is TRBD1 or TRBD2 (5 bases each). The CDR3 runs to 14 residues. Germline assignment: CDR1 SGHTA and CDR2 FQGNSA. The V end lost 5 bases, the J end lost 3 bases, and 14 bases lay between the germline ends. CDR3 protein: CASSPPGPYYEQYF. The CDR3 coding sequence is TGTGCCAGCAGCCCACCGGGACCCTACTACGAGCAGTACTTC. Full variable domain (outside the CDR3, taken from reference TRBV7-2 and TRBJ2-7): GAGVSQSPSNKVTEKGKDVELRCDPISGHTALYWYRQSLGQGLEFLIYFQGNSAPDKSGLPSDRFSAERTGGSVSTLTIQRTQQEDSAVYLCASSPPGPYYEQYFGPGTRLTVT.

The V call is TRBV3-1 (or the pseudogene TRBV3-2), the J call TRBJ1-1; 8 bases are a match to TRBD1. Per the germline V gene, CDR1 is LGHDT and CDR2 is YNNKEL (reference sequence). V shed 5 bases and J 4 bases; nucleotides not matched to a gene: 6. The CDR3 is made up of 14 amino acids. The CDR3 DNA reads TGTGCCAGCAGCTTTCAGGGGGCCAGCACTGAAGCTTTCTTT. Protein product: CASSFQGASTEAFF.

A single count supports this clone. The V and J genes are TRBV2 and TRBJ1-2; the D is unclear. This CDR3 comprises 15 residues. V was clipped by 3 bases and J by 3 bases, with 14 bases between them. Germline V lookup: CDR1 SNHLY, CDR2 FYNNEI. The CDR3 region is CASSDGEAWDYGYTF. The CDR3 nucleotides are TGTGCCAGCAGTGATGGGGAAGCGTGGGACTATGGCTACACCTTC.

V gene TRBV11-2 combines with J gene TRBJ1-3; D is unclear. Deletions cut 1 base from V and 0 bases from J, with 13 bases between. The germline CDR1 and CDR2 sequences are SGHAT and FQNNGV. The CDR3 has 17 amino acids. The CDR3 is CASSLATLLSSGNTIYF. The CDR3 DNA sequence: TGTGCCAGCAGCTTAGCAACCCTTCTTTCCTCTGGAAACACCATATATTTT. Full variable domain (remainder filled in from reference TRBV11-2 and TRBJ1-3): EAGVAQSPRYKIIEKRQSVAFWCNPISGHATLYWYQQILGQGPKLLIQFQNNGVVDDSQLPKDRFSAERLKGVDSTLKIQPAKLEDSAVYLCASSLATLLSSGNTIYFGEGSWLTVV.

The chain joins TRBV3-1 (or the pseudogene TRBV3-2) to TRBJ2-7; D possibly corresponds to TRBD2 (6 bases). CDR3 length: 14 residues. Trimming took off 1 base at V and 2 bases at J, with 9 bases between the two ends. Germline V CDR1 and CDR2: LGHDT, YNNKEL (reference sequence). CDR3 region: CASSQGLGTYEQYF. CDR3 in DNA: TGTGCCAGCAGCCAAGGACTAGGTACCTACGAGCAGTACTTC.

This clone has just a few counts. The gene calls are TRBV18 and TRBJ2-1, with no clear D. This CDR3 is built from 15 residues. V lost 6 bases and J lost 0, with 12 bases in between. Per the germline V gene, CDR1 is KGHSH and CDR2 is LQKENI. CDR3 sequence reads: CASSQDSRSYNEQFF. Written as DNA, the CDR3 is TGTGCCAGCTCCCAAGATTCCCGCTCCTACAATGAGCAGTTCTTC. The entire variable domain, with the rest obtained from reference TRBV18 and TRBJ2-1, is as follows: NAGVMQNPRHLVRRRGQEARLRCSPMKGHSHVYWYRQLPEEGLKFMVYLQKENIIDESGMPKERFSAEFPKEGPSILRIQQVVRGDSAAYFCASSQDSRSYNEQFFGPGTRLTVL.